This is a list of T cell receptor beta chains from one sample in a study of blood T cell repertoires in COVID-19. Clones were sequenced by immunoSEQ multiplex PCR, and TCRdb holds only the in-frame ones, with some missing. This sample has about 220,000 clones, with under 90% found just once. Sequences were obtained from peripheral blood. Every receptor here comes from an elderly woman with acute or convalescent COVID-19. CDR3s leave out the opening cysteine and the closing phenylalanine or tryptophan.

ASSIEGGSGDTQY TRBV19
ASSLARVETQY TRBV7-8
ASSLQGGLAEAF TRBV5-1
ASSPPSGGPYEQF TRBV28
ASSSDRSNTEAF TRBV5-1
AINLGRQGGRTDTQY TRBV10-3
ASSYWGTGENTEAF TRBV6-5
ASSSPTGIGPYEQY TRBV2
ATSRDLGSLTEAF TRBV15
ASSWGTGENEKLF TRBV7-2
ASSRSDRAPLYEQY TRBV4-2
ASSPATMGNTIY TRBV5-6
ASSSGQPQH TRBV11-2
ASTTGDSGRPAF TRBV19
ASSVDYPNTGELF TRBV6-4
ASSPSGNRNQPQH TRBV18
ATGGGPNEKLF TRBV27
SVQEGGAGQPQH TRBV29-1
ASSLGVRDTTYEQY TRBV5-5
ASSSGADYGYT TRBV7-2
ASSSRVGDQPQH TRBV7-2
ASSQGGLNTEAF TRBV7-2
ASSRSGVNIQY TRBV7-2